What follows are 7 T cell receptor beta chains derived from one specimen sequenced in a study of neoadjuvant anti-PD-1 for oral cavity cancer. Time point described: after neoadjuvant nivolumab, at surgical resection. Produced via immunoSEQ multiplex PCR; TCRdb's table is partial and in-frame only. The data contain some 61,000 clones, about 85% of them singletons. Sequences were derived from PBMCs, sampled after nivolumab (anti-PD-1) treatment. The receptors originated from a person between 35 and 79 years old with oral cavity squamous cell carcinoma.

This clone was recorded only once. CDR3 sequence (DNA): TGTGCCAGCCGACCTCGGGGTGCGGGAGGCCGTCCCGAGCAGTACTTC. Amino acids: CASRPRGAGGRPEQYF. The V and J genes are TRBV28 and TRBJ2-7; 8 bases line up with TRBD2. Trimming took 8 bases from V and 6 from J; bases not matched to a gene: 18. Germline CDR1 and CDR2: MDHEN and SYDVKM. The CDR3 covers 16 residues.

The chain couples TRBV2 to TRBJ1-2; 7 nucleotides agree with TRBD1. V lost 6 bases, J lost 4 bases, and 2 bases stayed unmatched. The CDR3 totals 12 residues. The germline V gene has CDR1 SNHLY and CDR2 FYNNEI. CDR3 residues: CASRGGAYGYTF. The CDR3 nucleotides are TGTGCCAGCAGAGGGGGCGCCTATGGCTACACCTTC.

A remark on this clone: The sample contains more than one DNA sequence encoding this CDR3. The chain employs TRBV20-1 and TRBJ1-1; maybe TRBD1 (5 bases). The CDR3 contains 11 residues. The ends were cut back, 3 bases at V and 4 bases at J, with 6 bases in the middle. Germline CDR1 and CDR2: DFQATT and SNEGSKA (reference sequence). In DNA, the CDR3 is TGCAGTGCTAGCGGGGGCACTGAAGCTTTCTTT. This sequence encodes CSASGGTEAFF.

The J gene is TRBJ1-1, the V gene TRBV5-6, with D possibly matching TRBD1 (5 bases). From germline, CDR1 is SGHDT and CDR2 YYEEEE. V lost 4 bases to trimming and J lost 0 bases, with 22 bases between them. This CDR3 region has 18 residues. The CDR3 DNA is TGTGCCAGCAGCCGGAGGCAGGGTTCCTGGGCGGTGAACACTGAAGCTTTCTTT. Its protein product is CASSRRQGSWAVNTEAFF. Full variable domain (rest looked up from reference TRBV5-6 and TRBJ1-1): DAGVTQSPTHLIKTRGQQVTLRCSPKSGHDTVSWYQQALGQGPQFIFQYYEEEERQRGNFPDRFSGHQFPNYSSELNVNALLLGDSALYLCASSRRQGSWAVNTEAFFGQGTRLTVV.

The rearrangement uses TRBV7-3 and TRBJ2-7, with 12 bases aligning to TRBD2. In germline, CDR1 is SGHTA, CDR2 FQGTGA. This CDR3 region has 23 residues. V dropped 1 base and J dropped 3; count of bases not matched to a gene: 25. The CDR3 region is CASSLNDRGILMLAGGPGYEQYF. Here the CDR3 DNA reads TGTGCCAGCAGCTTAAATGACAGGGGTATTTTAATGCTAGCGGGAGGGCCGGGCTACGAGCAGTACTTC.

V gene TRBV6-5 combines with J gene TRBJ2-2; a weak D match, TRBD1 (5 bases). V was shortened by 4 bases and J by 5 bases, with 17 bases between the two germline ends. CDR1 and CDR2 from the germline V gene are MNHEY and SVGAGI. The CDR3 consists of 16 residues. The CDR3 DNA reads TGTGCCAGCAGTTTAGCCAGGGAAGTGCGGACCGGGGAGCTGTTTTTT. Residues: CASSLAREVRTGELFF.

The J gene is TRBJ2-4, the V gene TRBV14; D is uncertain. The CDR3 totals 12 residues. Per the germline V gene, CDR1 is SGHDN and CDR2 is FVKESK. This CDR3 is CVFLPGKNIQYF. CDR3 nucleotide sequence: TGTGTATTCCTGCCTGGCAAAAACATTCAGTACTTC. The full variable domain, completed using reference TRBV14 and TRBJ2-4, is EAGVTQFPSHSVIEKGQTVTLRCDPISGHDNLYWYRRVMGKEIKFLLHFVKESKQDESGMPNNRFLAERTGGTYSTLKVQPAELEDSGVYFCVFLPGKNIQYFGAGTRLSVL.